What follows are 10 T cell receptor beta chains derived from one specimen sequenced in a study of T-cell reconstitution after alpha-beta-depleted transplantation in children. The TCRbeta library was prepared with unique molecular identifiers. TCRdb processed the PCR reads anew with MiXCR; each CDR3 protein has one entry. Counted here are about 510,000 distinct CDR3 sequences, approximately 10% occurring once; the ten biggest clones make up 14%. The sequenced sample was PBMCs, mostly from graft donor cells, obtained 180 days after TCRalphabeta/CD19-depleted stem cell transplant. All receptors come from a female patient aged 2-15 years who had a stem cell transplant for aplastic anemia, so the T cells may come from the graft donor.

The V and J genes are TRBV24-1 and TRBJ1-2; tentative D call: TRBD1 (5 bases). The germline gives CDR1 KGHDR, CDR2 SFDVKD. V was cut by 5 bases and J by 1 base, with 10 bases left in between. The CDR3 sequence is 14 residues long. For the CDR3, the DNA is TGTGCCACCAGTGCTTGGGGGTTTAACTATGGCTACACCTTC. Its translation: CATSAWGFNYGYTF.

This clonotype was seen only a few times. This sequence joins TRBV29-1 and TRBJ1-1, with D perhaps TRBD1 (6 bases). In germline, CDR1 is SQVTM, CDR2 ANQGSEA. Trimming pared 4 bases from V and 1 base from J, leaving 16 bases between. The CDR3 contains 15 residues. CDR3 loop: CSVVGGNLGNTEAFF. CDR3 DNA: TGCAGCGTTGTCGGGGGCAACTTAGGGAACACTGAAGCTTTCTTT.

V and J are TRBV15 and TRBJ2-7; no clear D gene. CDR3 length: 13 residues. Trimming stripped 6 bases from V and 1 base from J, with 10 bases between. Germline V gives CDR1 LNHNV, CDR2 YYDKDF (reference sequence). CDR3 DNA: TGTGCCACCAGTCCTGACATATCCTACGAGCAGTACTTC. Protein: CATSPDISYEQYF.

In its sample, this clonotype was seen many times. The chain combines TRBV14 with TRBJ1-4; D call uncertain. Trimming stripped 3 bases from V and 4 bases from J, with 6 bases between. Germline values: CDR1 SGHDN, CDR2 FVKESK. The CDR3 contains 13 residues. CDR3 sequence: CASSHSLNEKLFF. CDR3 in DNA: TGTGCCAGCAGCCACAGCCTTAATGAAAAACTGTTTTTT.

The CDR3 protein is CASSFWKEGYGYTF. CDR3 in DNA: TGTGCCAGCAGTTTTTGGAAGGAGGGCTATGGCTACACCTTC. The rearrangement uses TRBV28 and TRBJ1-2; D uncertain. The V gene lost 3 bases and the J gene lost 4 bases, with 12 bases spanning the gap. The germline V gene has CDR1 MDHEN and CDR2 SYDVKM. The CDR3 loop spans 14 amino acids.

In this sample, this clonotype turned up many times. The chain links TRBV20-1 to TRBJ2-1; 7 bases fit TRBD1. This CDR3 is built from 10 residues. Germline V gives CDR1 DFQATT, CDR2 SNEGSKA (reference sequence). CDR3 in amino acids: CSYRGDEQFF. CDR3 sequence (DNA): TGCAGCTACAGGGGCGATGAGCAGTTCTTC.

V gene TRBV7-2 combines with J gene TRBJ2-3; D might be TRBD1 or TRBD2, each matching 6 bases. Trimming stripped 3 bases from V and 0 bases from J, with 16 bases between. The CDR3 is made up of 17 amino acids. The germline V gene has CDR1 SGHTA and CDR2 FQGNSA. The CDR3 is CASSFSIGGTSTDTQYF. The CDR3, as DNA: TGTGCCAGCAGCTTCAGTATAGGGGGGACAAGCACAGATACGCAGTATTTT.

The chain has TRBV5-4 and TRBJ1-1; D ambiguous. This CDR3 comprises 12 residues. V shed 3 bases and J shed 0 bases, with 3 bases lying between them. Germline values: CDR1 SGHNT, CDR2 YYREEE (reference sequence). This CDR3 reads CASSSMNTEAFF. The CDR3 DNA sequence: TGTGCCAGCAGCTCGATGAACACTGAAGCTTTCTTT. Looking up the rest from reference TRBV5-4 and TRBJ1-1 gives the full variable domain: ETGVTQSPTHLIKTRGQQVTLRCSSQSGHNTVSWYQQALGQGPQFIFQYYREEENGRGNFPPRFSGLQFPNYSSELNVNALELDDSALYLCASSSMNTEAFFGQGTRLTVV.

This clonotype was picked up many times. The chain uses TRBV25-1 and TRBJ2-7, with D unclear. Germline-derived CDR1 and CDR2 are MGHDK and SYGVNS. The V end lost 5 bases, the J end lost 6 bases, and 17 bases lay between the germline ends. The CDR3 runs 14 residues. The CDR3 sequence is CASSPGPCICEQYF. The CDR3 DNA reads as TGTGCCAGCAGTCCCGGACCATGCATTTGCGAGCAGTACTTC.

The chain links TRBV4-2 to TRBJ1-6; D call uncertain. Germline V gene sequence: CDR1 LGHNA, CDR2 YNFKEQ. CDR3 length: 13 residues. V lost 6 bases, J lost 6 bases, and 9 bases lay in between. The CDR3 region is CASSRLSNSPLHF. DNA for the CDR3: TGTGCCAGCAGTCGACTGAGTAATTCACCCCTCCACTTT.